Listed here are 6 T cell receptor beta chains from one sample, sequenced in a study of blood T cell repertoires in COVID-19. The data were produced by immunoSEQ multiplex PCR, yet TCRdb's version contains in-frame clones alone and is incomplete. Of about 140,000 clones detected, approximately 83% appear once; the ten largest clones hold about 8%. The sequenced sample consisted of peripheral blood. Receptors were obtained from a human donor in a cohort sampled during active COVID-19.

This chain uses TRBV3-1 (or the pseudogene TRBV3-2) with TRBJ2-1; the match to TRBD2 covers 11 bases. The CDR3 runs to 16 residues. Germline loops: CDR1 LGHDT, CDR2 YNNKEL (reference sequence). The ends lost 4 bases at V and 7 bases at J; junction bases unmatched: 9. The CDR3 sequence is CASSPGSGGAGNEQFF. DNA for the CDR3: TGTGCCAGCAGCCCAGGTAGCGGGGGGGCCGGGAATGAGCAGTTCTTC.

This sequence joins TRBV21-1 and TRBJ1-5; TRBD1, the table's D call, was not compared with the DNA. TRBV21-1 is termed a pseudogene. This CDR3 comprises 16 residues. The CDR3 here is CASSELDRRANQPQHF. The CDR3 DNA reads TGTGCCAGCAGCGAACTCGACAGGAGAGCAAATCAGCCCCAGCATTTT.

The chain joins TRBV3-1 (or the pseudogene TRBV3-2) to TRBJ2-2; D call uncertain. Trimming removed 5 bases from V and 8 bases from J, with 9 bases in between. Germline V gene data show CDR1 as LGHDT and CDR2 as YNNKEL (reference sequence). This CDR3 comprises 12 residues. This CDR3 is CASSVTKGELFF. CDR3 coding DNA: TGTGCCAGCAGCGTTACTAAGGGGGAGCTGTTTTTT.

The chain recombines TRBV18 with TRBJ1-6, with no clear D. This CDR3 comprises 15 residues. Germline V gene sequence: CDR1 KGHSH, CDR2 LQKENI. V lost 1 base, J lost 8 bases, and 12 bases lay in between. The CDR3 sequence is CASSPLDRRDSPLHF. The CDR3 region has the DNA TGTGCCAGCTCACCACTCGACCGGAGGGATTCACCCCTCCACTTT.

The chain combines TRBV6-5 with TRBJ2-7; no definite D call. The CDR3 sequence is 13 residues long. Per the germline V gene, CDR1 is MNHEY and CDR2 is SVGAGI. Trimming took 6 bases from V and 5 from J, leaving 14 bases between them. This CDR3 is CASRSISRDEQYF. CDR3 sequence (DNA): TGTGCCAGCAGGTCAATAAGTCGCGACGAGCAGTACTTC.

The CDR3 region has the DNA TGCGCCAGCAGCCAAGGGGGGACTAGTCACCTCCACGAGCAGTACTTC. Its protein product is CASSQGGTSHLHEQYF. The chain recombines TRBV5-1 with TRBJ2-7, with 8 bases fitting TRBD2. Germline V gene data show CDR1 as SGHRS and CDR2 as YFSETQ. This CDR3 region has 16 residues. Losses at the gene ends were 4 bases for V and 5 bases for J; bases not matched to a gene: 14.